Below, 10 T cell receptor beta chains from the same sample are listed, as sequenced in a study of cytomegalovirus exposure and HLA in healthy donors. Both 60 Vbeta primers and 13 Jbeta primers went into the PCR. Clones were read by immunoSEQ multiplex PCR, and TCRdb kept only the in-frame ones, dropping some. Of over 80,000 clones in the sample, 78% were seen once. Specimen: PBMCs. The receptors were sampled from a middle-aged woman in good health and CMV-seronegative.

CDR3 region: CASSLGTLAYNSPLHF. CDR3 nucleotides: TGTGCCAGCAGCTTAGGGACATTAGCTTATAATTCACCCCTCCACTTT. J is TRBJ1-6 and V is TRBV7-9; TRBD1 is a possible D gene (5 bases). With 1 base removed from V and 4 bases from J, the gap between germline ends came to 11 bases. The CDR3 has 16 amino acids. Germline V gene sequence: CDR1 SEHNR, CDR2 FQNEAQ (reference sequence).

This chain links TRBV6-1 with TRBJ2-7; D unresolved. Trimming took 5 bases from V and 6 from J, leaving 11 bases between them. CDR3 length: 12 amino acids. CDR1 and CDR2 (germline): MNHNS, SASEGT. The CDR3 protein is CASSPIGSEQYF. The CDR3 DNA reads as TGTGCCAGCAGTCCCATCGGGTCCGAGCAGTACTTC.

The V gene is TRBV19, the J gene TRBJ1-5; TRBD1 might be the D (6 bases). Germline loops: CDR1 LNHDA, CDR2 SQIVND (reference sequence). The CDR3 contains 14 residues. V shed 4 bases and J shed 1 base, with 8 bases lying between them. Here the CDR3 DNA reads TGTGCCAGTAGTACCCAGGGGAGCAATCAGCCCCAGCATTTT. Its translation is CASSTQGSNQPQHF.

V is TRBV14 and J is TRBJ2-1; 8 bases are shared with TRBD2. Germline V gene lookup returns CDR1 SGHDN and CDR2 FVKESK. After removal of 4 bases from V and 3 bases from J, the junction contained 8 bases not matched to a gene. CDR3 length equals 16 residues. The CDR3 spells CASSLAAGARYNEQFF. The CDR3 coding sequence is TGTGCCAGCAGCCTCGCAGCGGGGGCCCGCTACAATGAGCAGTTCTTC. Using reference TRBV14 and TRBJ2-1 for the parts outside the CDR3, the full variable domain is EAGVTQFPSHSVIEKGQTVTLRCDPISGHDNLYWYRRVMGKEIKFLLHFVKESKQDESGMPNNRFLAERTGGTYSTLKVQPAELEDSGVYFCASSLAAGARYNEQFFGPGTRLTVL.

This chain uses TRBV30 with TRBJ1-6; 7 positions agree with TRBD1. Germline V gene data show CDR1 as GTSNPN and CDR2 as SVGIG (reference sequence). The CDR3 contains 18 residues. Unmatched junction bases numbered 11, after V lost 3 bases and J lost 0 bases. The CDR3: CAWRSSTGASSYNSPLHF. As DNA, the CDR3 is TGTGCCTGGAGGTCCTCCACAGGGGCGAGCTCCTATAATTCACCCCTCCACTTT. Using reference TRBV30 and TRBJ1-6 for the parts outside the CDR3, the full variable domain is SQTIHQWPATLVQPVGSPLSLECTVEGTSNPNLYWYRQAAGRGLQLLFYSVGIGQISSEVPQNLSASRPQDRQFILSSKKLLLSDSGFYLCAWRSSTGASSYNSPLHFGNGTRLTVT.

The chain couples TRBV19 to TRBJ2-1; TRBD1 is a possible D gene (5 bases). Looked up from germline, CDR1 is LNHDA and CDR2 is SQIVND (reference sequence). The length of the CDR3 is 14 residues. Trimming shortened V by 8 bases and J by 0 bases, and 11 bases separated the two germline ends. CDR3 nucleotide sequence: TGTGCCAGTTGTGACGGACACTCCTACAATGAGCAGTTCTTC. It encodes CASCDGHSYNEQFF. Filled out from reference TRBV19 and TRBJ2-1, the complete variable domain reads DGGITQSPKYLFRKEGQNVTLSCEQNLNHDAMYWYRQDPGQGLRLIYYSQIVNDFQKGDIAEGYSVSREKKESFPLTVTSAQKNPTAFYLCASCDGHSYNEQFFGPGTRLTVL.

The rearrangement uses TRBV2 and TRBJ2-4; a possible D gene is TRBD2 (6 bases). From germline, CDR1 is SNHLY and CDR2 FYNNEI. The CDR3 sequence is 16 residues long. Trimming removed 4 bases from V and 3 bases from J, with 16 bases in between. DNA for the CDR3: TGTGCCAGCAGTGGAGATGGGGGGAGAGTCAAAAACATTCAGTACTTC. As protein: CASSGDGGRVKNIQYF.

This clone was counted between two and nine times. This chain uses TRBV28 with TRBJ2-5; tentatively, D is TRBD2 (6 bases). This CDR3 contains 13 residues. Germline CDR1 reads MDHEN; CDR2 reads SYDVKM. The V and J ends lost 8 bases and 5 bases respectively, with 15 bases between them. This CDR3 is CASLAAGRETQYF. The CDR3 nucleotides read TGTGCCAGCCTGGCGGCGGGACGCGAGACCCAGTACTTC.

Notes on this clone: A read error is the likely source, as a far larger clone sits one nucleotide away. V and J are TRBV30 and TRBJ2-2; the D is unclear. The germline gives CDR1 GTSNPN, CDR2 SVGIG (reference sequence). The CDR3 has 13 residues. The DNA of the CDR3 is TGTGCCCGGAGTGTCGGCGAGGCCGGGGAGCTGTTTTTT. Its protein product is CARSVGEAGELFF.

V usage is TRBV19 and J usage is TRBJ1-1; 8 bases fit TRBD1. The CDR3 is made up of 16 amino acids. V was clipped by 7 bases and J by 5 bases; unmatched bases: 15. Germline V gene lookup returns CDR1 LNHDA and CDR2 SQIVND (reference sequence). The CDR3 loop is CASTALAGQGGTEAFF. The CDR3 DNA reads TGTGCCAGTACCGCACTAGCCGGACAGGGAGGAACTGAAGCTTTCTTT.